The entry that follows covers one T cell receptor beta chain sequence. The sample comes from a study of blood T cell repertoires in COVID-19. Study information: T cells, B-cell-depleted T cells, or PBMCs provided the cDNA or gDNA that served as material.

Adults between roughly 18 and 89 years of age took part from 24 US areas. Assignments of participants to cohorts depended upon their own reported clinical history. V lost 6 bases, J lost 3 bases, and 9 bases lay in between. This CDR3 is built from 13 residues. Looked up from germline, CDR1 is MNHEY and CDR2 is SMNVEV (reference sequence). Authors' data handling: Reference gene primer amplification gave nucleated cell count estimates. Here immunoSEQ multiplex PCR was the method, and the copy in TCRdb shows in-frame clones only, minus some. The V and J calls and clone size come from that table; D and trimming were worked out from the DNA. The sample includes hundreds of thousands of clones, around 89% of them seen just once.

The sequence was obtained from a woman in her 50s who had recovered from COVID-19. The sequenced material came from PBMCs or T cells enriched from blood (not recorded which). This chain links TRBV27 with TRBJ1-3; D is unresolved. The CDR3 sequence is CASSQAVGNTIYF. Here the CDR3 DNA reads TGTGCCAGCAGCCAGGCAGTTGGAAACACCATATATTTT.